A selection of T cell receptor beta chains follows, all from one sample in a study of cytomegalovirus exposure and HLA in healthy donors. Using immunoSEQ multiplex PCR, the repertoire was profiled, and TCRdb retains in-frame clones only, with some absent. The sample has about 280,000 clones, roughly 90% seen once. The sample comprised PBMCs. All receptors come from a young woman in good health and CMV-seronegative. CDR3s include the opening cysteine and the closing phenylalanine or tryptophan. Each record gives: CDR3 DNA, CDR3 protein, D gene, clone size, V gene, J gene. A D gene is named only where the DNA matches it firmly. Clone size is given for some rows only: seen once, a few or many times, or a class if the clone is expanded.

DNA: TGTGCCAGCAGCTTAACTGGGACAGCTTCCTACGAGCAGTACTTC
CDR3: CASSLTGTASYEQYF
D: TRBD1
size: .
V: TRBV7-3
J: TRBJ2-7

DNA: TGCACCAGCAGCCAAGATCAAACAGGAGAGAATCAGCCCCAGCATTTT
CDR3: CTSSQDQTGENQPQHF
D: .
size: once
V: TRBV1
J: TRBJ1-5

DNA: TGTGCCAGTAGGCACAGGGTAGGGTCTGAAGCTTTCTTT
CDR3: CASRHRVGSEAFF
D: .
size: .
V: TRBV19
J: TRBJ1-1

DNA: TGCAGCGTTTACCTAGCGGGGGGGCCGGGCACAGATACGCAGTATTTT
CDR3: CSVYLAGGPGTDTQYF
D: TRBD2
size: .
V: TRBV29-1
J: TRBJ2-3

DNA: TGTGCCAGCAGCGATGGACTAGCGGGGACACTCTACGAGCAGTACTTC
CDR3: CASSDGLAGTLYEQYF
D: TRBD2
size: .
V: TRBV9
J: TRBJ2-7

DNA: TGCAGCGTTGAAATCCCAGAGCGAGTTGGCTACACCTTC
CDR3: CSVEIPERVGYTF
D: .
size: .
V: TRBV29-1
J: TRBJ1-2

DNA: TGCGCCACCACCATCTCGACAGGCTACGAGCAGTACTTC
CDR3: CATTISTGYEQYF
D: .
size: .
V: TRBV10-1
J: TRBJ2-7

DNA: TGTGCCAGCAGCGCTAGCGGGTTCCCCTACAATGAGCAGTTCTTC
CDR3: CASSASGFPYNEQFF
D: TRBD2
size: .
V: TRBV9
J: TRBJ2-1

DNA: TGTGCTAGTGGTTTGAGGGGACAGGGGATGAACACTGAAGCTTTCTTT
CDR3: CASGLRGQGMNTEAFF
D: TRBD1
size: .
V: TRBV12-5
J: TRBJ1-1

DNA: TGTGCCAGCAGCGTAGATTGGAGTGAACAAGAGACCCAGTACTTC
CDR3: CASSVDWSEQETQYF
D: .
size: .
V: TRBV9
J: TRBJ2-5

DNA: TGTGCCAGCAGCTTAGGAGGGACAAAACCTAACTATGGCTACACCTTC
CDR3: CASSLGGTKPNYGYTF
D: .
size: .
V: TRBV7-9
J: TRBJ1-2

DNA: TGTGCCAGCAGTGTCGGACAGCTGTCATCTAAGGAGCAGTACTTC
CDR3: CASSVGQLSSKEQYF
D: .
size: .
V: TRBV6-1
J: TRBJ2-7

DNA: TGTGCCAGCAACCAGGGGCCGGAACCCGGGAACACTGAAGCTTTCTTT
CDR3: CASNQGPEPGNTEAFF
D: .
size: .
V: TRBV14
J: TRBJ1-1

DNA: TGTTCCAGCAGCCAACAGGGACCGCAGTACTTC
CDR3: CSSSQQGPQYF
D: .
size: .
V: TRBV7-9
J: TRBJ2-7

DNA: TGTGCCAGCAGCTTACACGGGAACACTGAAGCTTTCTTT
CDR3: CASSLHGNTEAFF
D: .
size: few
V: TRBV7-3
J: TRBJ1-1

DNA: TGCGCCAGCAGCTCCGGACTAGCGGGGGCCACAGATACGCAGTATTTT
CDR3: CASSSGLAGATDTQYF
D: TRBD2
size: .
V: TRBV11-2
J: TRBJ2-3

DNA: TGCGCCAGCAGCCAGGACAGGGTGGGTGAAGCTTTCTTT
CDR3: CASSQDRVGEAFF
D: TRBD1
size: .
V: TRBV5-1
J: TRBJ1-1

DNA: TGTGCCAGCAGTGGCGGACAGCCCCAGCATTTT
CDR3: CASSGGQPQHF
D: .
size: .
V: TRBV6-1
J: TRBJ1-5

DNA: TGTGCCATCAGTGAGTCCACTAGCACAGATACGCAGTATTTT
CDR3: CAISESTSTDTQYF
D: .
size: .
V: TRBV10-3
J: TRBJ2-3

DNA: TGTGCCAGCAGCCCGCGGACAGTCTACCAAGAGACCCAGTACTTC
CDR3: CASSPRTVYQETQYF
D: .
size: .
V: TRBV11-2
J: TRBJ2-5

DNA: TGTGCCAGCAGCGTAGAAGCGAACACTGAAGCTTTCTTT
CDR3: CASSVEANTEAFF
D: .
size: .
V: TRBV9
J: TRBJ1-1

DNA: TGCGCCGGACCCTGTGACAGAGGCGCTTCTAATGAAAAACTGTTTTTT
CDR3: CAGPCDRGASNEKLFF
D: .
size: .
V: TRBV10-1
J: TRBJ1-4

DNA: TGTGCCAGCAGGCGACGACAGGACACTGAAGCTTTCTTT
CDR3: CASRRRQDTEAFF
D: .
size: .
V: TRBV7-9
J: TRBJ1-1

DNA: TGCGCCAGCAGCTACATACAAGGGGCCAGTCAGCCCCAGCATTTT
CDR3: CASSYIQGASQPQHF
D: .
size: .
V: TRBV4-1
J: TRBJ1-5

DNA: TGTGCCAGCAGACCACTACTCGGACAGGGAGGGGATAATGAAAAACTGTTTTTT
CDR3: CASRPLLGQGGDNEKLFF
D: TRBD1
size: .
V: TRBV11-2
J: TRBJ1-4

DNA: TGTGCCAGCAGCTCCGGCGGGGAGCTGTTTTTT
CDR3: CASSSGGELFF
D: .
size: .
V: TRBV9
J: TRBJ2-2

DNA: TGTGCCAGCAGTTACGGCTCCACCGGGGAGCTGTTTTTT
CDR3: CASSYGSTGELFF
D: .
size: .
V: TRBV6-5
J: TRBJ2-2

DNA: TGTGCTAGTGGTTTATTGGCGGGGGGCTACACCTTC
CDR3: CASGLLAGGYTF
D: .
size: .
V: TRBV12-5
J: TRBJ1-2

DNA: TGTGCCAGCAGTTTCTTTAGGACAGGGACTAATGAAAAACTGTTTTTT
CDR3: CASSFFRTGTNEKLFF
D: TRBD1
size: .
V: TRBV27
J: TRBJ1-4

DNA: TGTGCCATCAGTGAGTCGAATCAGGGGGTATGGACTGAAGCTTTCTTT
CDR3: CAISESNQGVWTEAFF
D: TRBD1
size: .
V: TRBV10-3
J: TRBJ1-1

DNA: TGTGCCAGCAGTGACGCTACAGCCGCTACCTACGAGCAGTACTTC
CDR3: CASSDATAATYEQYF
D: .
size: .
V: TRBV2
J: TRBJ2-7

DNA: TGTGCCAGCAGTGTAGAAGTCGGCTACACCTTC
CDR3: CASSVEVGYTF
D: .
size: .
V: TRBV2
J: TRBJ1-2

DNA: TGTGCCAGCAGCTTGGGGACTAGCGGGGAGTTTGTCACAGATACGCAGTATTTT
CDR3: CASSLGTSGEFVTDTQYF
D: TRBD2
size: .
V: TRBV5-6
J: TRBJ2-3